These 26 T cell receptor beta chains share one sample of origin, sequenced in a study of shared clonotypes between healthy human individuals. The data were produced by immunoSEQ multiplex PCR, yet TCRdb's version contains in-frame clones alone and is incomplete. The sample lists about 1.5 million clones, roughly 95% seen once, with approximately 1.1% in the top ten. Sequencing was carried out using naive CD4+ T cells sorted from blood. As for subset: CD45RA+ positively selected. The receptors shown here come from a man aged 30 to 39 in good health.

The gene calls are TRBV28 and TRBJ1-1, with TRBD1 identical over 9 bases. This CDR3 has 15 residues. In germline, CDR1 is MDHEN, CDR2 SYDVKM. Unmatched junction bases numbered 7, after V lost 5 bases and J lost 3 bases. CDR3 nucleotide sequence: TGTGCCAGCAGTACCCCACAGGGGGCGTACACTGAAGCTTTCTTT. The encoded protein is CASSTPQGAYTEAFF.

This clone appeared a single time. The rearrangement links TRBV7-3 to TRBJ2-3, with D perhaps TRBD1 (6 bases). This CDR3 contains 13 residues. Germline V CDR1 and CDR2: SGHTA, FQGTGA. V lost 5 bases, J lost 5 bases, and 11 bases lay in between. The DNA for the CDR3 is TGTGCCAGCAGCCTTCGACAGGAAGATACGCAGTATTTT. Protein: CASSLRQEDTQYF.

Note on this clone: The sample has other DNA sequences that encode this CDR3 too. The CDR3 loop is CASSLAGGPDTQYF. CDR3 coding DNA: TGCGCCAGCAGCTTGGCCGGGGGACCAGATACGCAGTATTTT. V and J are TRBV5-1 and TRBJ2-3; possibly TRBD2 for D (6 bases). The V gene lost 0 bases and the J gene lost 4 bases, with 9 bases spanning the gap. Looked up from germline, CDR1 is SGHRS and CDR2 is YFSETQ. The CDR3 sequence is 14 residues long.

The rearrangement uses TRBV18 and TRBJ1-4; 8 nucleotides align to TRBD1. The V and J ends lost 4 bases and 5 bases, in that order; junction bases with no gene match: 9. Germline V gene data show CDR1 as KGHSH and CDR2 as LQKENI. The CDR3 has 16 residues. The CDR3 coding sequence is TGTGCCAGCTCACGTACAATCGGGACAGGAAATGAAAAACTGTTTTTT. Its translation: CASSRTIGTGNEKLFF.

The table lists this clone with a count of one. This chain connects TRBV18 to TRBJ1-1; D not certain. Between the trimmed V and J ends, which lost 2 bases and 1 base, there was a span of 11 bases. This CDR3 has 15 residues. CDR1 is KGHSH and CDR2 is LQKENI in the germline V gene. The CDR3 protein is CASSPMTYENTEAFF. Here the CDR3 DNA reads TGTGCCAGCTCACCAATGACTTACGAGAACACTGAAGCTTTCTTT.

The genes are TRBV19 and TRBJ2-3; unclear D gene. CDR1 and CDR2 (germline): LNHDA, SQIVND (reference sequence). The CDR3 extends over 12 amino acids. V lost 3 bases, J lost 4 bases, and 5 bases lay in between. Here the CDR3 reads CASSIYADTQYF. CDR3 nucleotides: TGTGCCAGTAGTATCTACGCAGATACGCAGTATTTT.

V is TRBV7-9 and J is TRBJ2-6, with D unclear. This CDR3 region has 14 residues. Trimming stripped 8 bases from V and 0 bases from J, with 8 bases between. From germline, CDR1 is SEHNR and CDR2 FQNEAQ (reference sequence). CDR3 residues: CASRRDSGANVLTF. The CDR3, as DNA: TGTGCCAGCCGCAGAGACTCTGGGGCCAACGTCCTGACTTTC.

This sequence joins TRBV18 and TRBJ2-1; D call uncertain. Looked up from germline, CDR1 is KGHSH and CDR2 is LQKENI. Trimming left V 0 bases short and J 7 bases short, with 7 bases between. The CDR3 spans 13 residues. In DNA, the CDR3 is TGTGCCAGCTCACCACCGAGTCATAATGAGCAGTTCTTC. Its translation: CASSPPSHNEQFF.

The genes are TRBV27 and TRBJ1-2, with TRBD1 matching over 7 bases. Germline-derived CDR1 and CDR2 are MNHEY and SMNVEV (reference sequence). The CDR3 is made up of 14 amino acids. Germline trimming cut 6 bases from V and 5 bases from J; bases unmatched to any gene: 9. The CDR3 here is CASRGGTVTYGYTF. Written as DNA, the CDR3 is TGTGCCAGCAGAGGTGGGACAGTTACTTATGGCTACACCTTC.

The V call is TRBV18, the J call TRBJ2-7, with TRBD1 matching 9 bases. The length of the CDR3 is 14 residues. V shed 6 bases, J shed 3 bases, and the junction held 6 bases outside the gene matches. The germline CDR1 and CDR2 sequences are KGHSH and LQKENI. The CDR3 here is CASSRQGVVYEQYF. CDR3 nucleotide sequence: TGTGCCAGCTCCAGACAGGGGGTGGTCTACGAGCAGTACTTC.

The CDR3 DNA reads TGTGCCACCAGCGGCCGGGTCCCCCGGCACACCGGGGAGCTGTTTTTT. Translation: CATSGRVPRHTGELFF. The chain employs TRBV15 and TRBJ2-2; D gene ambiguous. The V and J ends lost 5 bases and 3 bases respectively, with 16 bases between them. The germline gives CDR1 LNHNV, CDR2 YYDKDF (reference sequence). This CDR3 contains 16 residues.

For this clone: Germline is not matched at one junction end, which may reflect a read error. This chain joins TRBV18 and TRBJ2-5; D gene uncertain. The CDR3 length is 16 residues. Germline assignment: CDR1 KGHSH and CDR2 LQKENI. The CDR3 DNA sequence: TGTGCCAGCCCACCATTCTCGGGCTCGGGCCAAGAGACCCAGTACTTC. This codes for CASPPFSGSGQETQYF.

V and J are TRBV19 and TRBJ2-4; TRBD2 aligns across 9 bases. The CDR3 runs 17 residues. Trimming removed 7 bases from V and 0 bases from J; junction bases left unmatched: 10. CDR1 and CDR2 (germline): LNHDA, SQIVND (reference sequence). The CDR3 loop reads CASTPGTSRLAKNIQYF. The CDR3 region has the DNA TGTGCCAGTACCCCAGGGACTAGCCGACTAGCCAAAAACATTCAGTACTTC.

The rearrangement uses TRBV5-1 and TRBJ2-7; no firm D call. Trimming left V 4 bases short and J 0 bases short, with 14 bases between. This CDR3 has 15 residues. CDR1 is SGHRS and CDR2 is YFSETQ in the germline V gene. CDR3 sequence reads: CASSAKNGYSYEQYF. In DNA form, the CDR3 reads TGCGCCAGCAGCGCCAAAAATGGGTACTCCTACGAGCAGTACTTC.

The genes are TRBV27 and TRBJ2-5, with TRBD2 matching 8 bases. Germline V CDR1 and CDR2: MNHEY, SMNVEV (reference sequence). This CDR3 is built from 18 residues. V lost 2 bases and J lost 1; bases outside the gene matches: 12. This CDR3 is CASSLNHPGRAVQETQYF. CDR3 nucleotides: TGTGCCAGCAGTTTAAATCACCCCGGGAGGGCTGTCCAAGAGACCCAGTACTTC.

V is TRBV5-4 and J is TRBJ1-4, with D possibly TRBD1 on 6 matching bases. Per the germline V gene, CDR1 is SGHNT and CDR2 is YYREEE (reference sequence). V lost 4 bases to trimming and J lost 7 bases, with 17 bases between them. The CDR3 runs 15 residues. The CDR3 nucleotides read TGTGCCAGCAGCCAGACGGACAGCAGCTTTGAAAAACTGTTTTTT. It is translated as CASSQTDSSFEKLFF.

The chain is built from TRBV7-8 and TRBJ2-3; no clear D gene. V was shortened by 4 bases and J by 4 bases, with 15 bases between the two germline ends. The CDR3 contains 15 residues. CDR1 SGHVS and CDR2 FQNEAQ come from the germline V gene. The CDR3 nucleotides are TGTGCCAGCAGCTCGTCCCAGGTTTCGGCAGATACGCAGTATTTT. As protein: CASSSSQVSADTQYF.

This chain uses TRBV19 with TRBJ2-7; no reliable D call. With 1 base removed from V and 5 bases from J, the gap between germline ends came to 21 bases. This CDR3 region has 17 residues. Germline V lookup: CDR1 LNHDA, CDR2 SQIVND (reference sequence). CDR3 residues: CASSIVPPGSQNHEQYF. For the CDR3, the DNA is TGTGCCAGTAGTATAGTCCCCCCCGGCAGCCAGAACCACGAGCAGTACTTC.

The gene calls are TRBV2 and TRBJ2-2, with 9 bases lining up with TRBD2. Trimming removed 10 bases from V and 4 bases from J; junction bases left unmatched: 1. The CDR3 spans 12 residues. CDR1 and CDR2 (germline): SNHLY, FYNNEI. CDR3 residues: CAKAGGTGELFF. The CDR3, as DNA: TGTGCCAAAGCGGGGGGCACCGGGGAGCTGTTTTTT.

The chain couples TRBV7-9 to TRBJ2-5; 8 bases align to TRBD2. CDR3 size: 15 residues. Germline-derived CDR1 and CDR2 are SEHNR and FQNEAQ (reference sequence). J was trimmed by 4 bases and V by 5 bases; bases with no gene match: 9. The CDR3 here is CASSKPGLVGETQYF. CDR3 sequence (DNA): TGTGCCAGCAGCAAGCCGGGACTAGTGGGAGAGACCCAGTACTTC.

This clone has more than one count but fewer than ten. This rearrangement joins TRBV11-3 to TRBJ1-1, with 10 bases identical to TRBD1. CDR3 length: 13 residues. From germline, CDR1 is SGHNT and CDR2 YENEEA. Trimming at V came to 1 base and at J to 8 bases, leaving 1 base not matched to a gene. The CDR3 sequence is CASSLGTGGEAFF. The CDR3, as DNA: TGTGCCAGCAGCTTAGGGACAGGGGGAGAAGCTTTCTTT.

The rearrangement joins TRBV7-6 to TRBJ2-2; possible D gene TRBD2, 6 bases. V shed 5 bases and J shed 4 bases, with 14 bases lying between them. The germline gives CDR1 SGHVS, CDR2 FNYEAQ. The CDR3 length is 15 residues. This CDR3 reads CASSPGGRVTGELFF. The CDR3 DNA reads as TGTGCCAGCAGCCCCGGAGGGCGGGTCACCGGGGAGCTGTTTTTT.

The chain is built from TRBV5-1 and TRBJ2-3; 12 bases match TRBD2. From germline, CDR1 is SGHRS and CDR2 YFSETQ. Germline trimming cut 2 bases from V and 6 bases from J; bases unmatched to any gene: 7. The CDR3 sequence is 16 residues long. The CDR3 here is CASSFLAGGYSDTQYF. CDR3 sequence (DNA): TGCGCCAGCAGCTTCCTAGCGGGAGGGTACAGTGATACGCAGTATTTT.

As to this clone: Other DNA sequences within the sample encode an identical CDR3. The chain carries TRBV18 and TRBJ2-3; maybe TRBD1 (6 bases). CDR3 size: 15 residues. The V end was cut by 1 base, the J end by 3 bases, with 11 bases between. Looked up from germline, CDR1 is KGHSH and CDR2 is LQKENI. Here the CDR3 DNA reads TGTGCCAGCTCACCACGGGCAGGGGTTACAGATACGCAGTATTTT. It specifies CASSPRAGVTDTQYF.

The genes are TRBV5-1 and TRBJ2-1; D not certain. Germline V gene data show CDR1 as SGHRS and CDR2 as YFSETQ. Trimming pared 0 bases from V and 3 bases from J, leaving 13 bases between. There are 16 residues in the CDR3. The CDR3 here is CASSLVVARDYNEQFF. CDR3 DNA sequence: TGCGCCAGCAGCTTGGTAGTCGCGAGAGACTACAATGAGCAGTTCTTC.

V usage is TRBV6-1 and J usage is TRBJ2-3; D might be TRBD2 (6 bases). Trimming cost V 4 bases and J 0 bases, with 11 bases left between them. The CDR3 runs 15 residues. Germline assignment: CDR1 MNHNS and CDR2 SASEGT. CDR3 nucleotide sequence: TGTGCCAGCAGTGCGGCGGGGATTAGCACAGATACGCAGTATTTT. Protein sequence: CASSAAGISTDTQYF.